Below, 8 T cell receptor beta chains from the same sample are listed, as sequenced in a study of shared clonotypes between healthy human individuals. CD45RO negativity and positive selection for CCR7 defined naive CD8 cells, a population that excluded terminally differentiated effector memory CD45RA+ cells. Measured with immunoSEQ multiplex PCR; TCRdb has only the in-frame clones, and not every one. The sample contains some 2,000,000 clones, about 95% of which appear only once. The material sequenced was naive CD8+ T cells sorted from blood. These receptors all come from a man younger than 35 in good health.

The chain has TRBV9 and TRBJ1-4, with a possible D match to TRBD1 (6 bases). CDR1 and CDR2 from the germline V gene are SGDLS and YYNGEE. The CDR3 has 16 amino acids. V lost 4 bases, J lost 0 bases, and 13 bases lay in between. The CDR3 reads CASSPRQAATNEKLFF. CDR3 coding DNA: TGTGCCAGCAGCCCCCGACAGGCTGCAACTAATGAAAAACTGTTTTTT. The whole variable domain, filled in from reference TRBV9 and TRBJ1-4, reads DSGVTQTPKHLITATGQRVTLRCSPRSGDLSVYWYQQSLDQGLQFLIQYYNGEERAKGNILERFSAQQFPDLHSELNLSSLELGDSALYFCASSPRQAATNEKLFFGSGTQLSVL.

Note on this clone: Other DNA sequences from this sample encode an identical CDR3 as well. V gene TRBV6-6 combines with J gene TRBJ2-3; D is ambiguous. From germline, CDR1 is MNHNY and CDR2 SVGAGI (reference sequence). The CDR3 sequence is 12 residues long. Trimming stripped 8 bases from V and 2 bases from J, with 8 bases between. The chain's CDR3 is CASSGVTDTQYF. The CDR3 region has the DNA TGTGCCAGCTCAGGTGTCACAGATACGCAGTATTTT.

The chain is built from TRBV11-2 and TRBJ2-7, with D uncertain. Germline CDR1 SGHAT, CDR2 FQNNGV. This CDR3 has 12 residues. With 4 bases removed from V and 5 bases from J, the gap between germline ends came to 9 bases. This CDR3 is CASSSARDEQYF. CDR3 coding DNA: TGTGCCAGCAGCTCCGCTAGGGACGAGCAGTACTTC.

The rearrangement uses TRBV30 and TRBJ2-1, with TRBD2 matching over 8 bases. Germline loops: CDR1 GTSNPN, CDR2 SVGIG (reference sequence). The CDR3 runs 17 residues. The junction had 8 bases not matched to a gene; V was cut back by 1 base and J by 0 bases. The CDR3 loop is CAWSAIIAGSSYNEQFF. CDR3 DNA sequence: TGTGCCTGGAGTGCTATTATAGCGGGGAGCTCCTACAATGAGCAGTTCTTC.

The J gene is TRBJ1-1, the V gene TRBV2; 8 bases agree with TRBD1. The trim removed 5 bases at V and 5 bases at J, leaving 7 bases unmatched. The CDR3 loop spans 14 amino acids. Germline V lookup: CDR1 SNHLY, CDR2 FYNNEI. The CDR3 sequence: CASSSADRATEAFF. The CDR3 DNA reads TGTGCCAGCAGTTCAGCGGACAGGGCTACTGAAGCTTTCTTT.

The J gene is TRBJ2-7, the V gene TRBV5-1; 7 bases agree with TRBD2. Germline values: CDR1 SGHRS, CDR2 YFSETQ. CDR3 length equals 16 residues. V lost 5 bases, J lost 2 bases, and 13 bases stayed unmatched. CDR3 region: CASSPHGPSGTYEQYF. DNA of the CDR3: TGCGCCAGCAGTCCCCATGGCCCTAGCGGTACCTACGAGCAGTACTTC.

The chain joins TRBV13 to TRBJ2-1; D is possibly TRBD1 (6 bases). V was pared by 2 bases and J by 7 bases, with 15 bases between. The CDR3 extends over 15 amino acids. Germline loops: CDR1 PRHDT, CDR2 FYEKMQ (reference sequence). Written as DNA, the CDR3 is TGTGCCAGCAGCTTACTGGGGGCTAAGGTAAATGAGCAGTTCTTC. Its protein is CASSLLGAKVNEQFF.

The J gene is TRBJ2-1, the V gene TRBV5-4, with D tentatively TRBD2 (6 bases). Deletions cut 0 bases from V and 2 bases from J, with 12 bases between. Germline-derived CDR1 and CDR2 are SGHNT and YYREEE (reference sequence). The CDR3 spans 16 residues. The DNA of the CDR3 is TGTGCCAGCAGCTTGGAGGAGGGAGGACCCTACAATGAGCAGTTCTTC. Its translation: CASSLEEGGPYNEQFF.